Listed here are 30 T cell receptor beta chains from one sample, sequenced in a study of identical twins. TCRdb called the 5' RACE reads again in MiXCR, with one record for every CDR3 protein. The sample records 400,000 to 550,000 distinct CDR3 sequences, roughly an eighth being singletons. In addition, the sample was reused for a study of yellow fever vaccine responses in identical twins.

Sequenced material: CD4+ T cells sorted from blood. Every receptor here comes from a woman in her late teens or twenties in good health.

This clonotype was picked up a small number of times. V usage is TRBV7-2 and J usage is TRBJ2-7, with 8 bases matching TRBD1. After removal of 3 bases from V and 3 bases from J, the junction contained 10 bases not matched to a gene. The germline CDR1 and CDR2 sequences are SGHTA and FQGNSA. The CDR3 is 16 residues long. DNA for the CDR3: TGTGCCAGCAGCTTGGGGTTTAGTACAGGGGGCTACGAGCAGTACTTC. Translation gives CASSLGFSTGGYEQYF.

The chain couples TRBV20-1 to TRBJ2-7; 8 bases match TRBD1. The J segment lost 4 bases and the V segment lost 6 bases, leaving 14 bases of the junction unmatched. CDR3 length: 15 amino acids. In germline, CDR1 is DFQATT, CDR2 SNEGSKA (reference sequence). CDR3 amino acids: CSAASGQGLVYEQYF. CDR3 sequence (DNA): TGCAGTGCGGCATCTGGACAGGGTTTGGTTTACGAGCAGTACTTC.

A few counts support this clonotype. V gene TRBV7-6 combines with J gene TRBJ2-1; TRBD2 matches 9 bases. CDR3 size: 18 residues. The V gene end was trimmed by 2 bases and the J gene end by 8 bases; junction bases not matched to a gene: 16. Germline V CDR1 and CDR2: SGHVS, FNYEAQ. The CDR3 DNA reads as TGTGCCAGCAGCTTACCAATAGACTGGCGGGAGGGATTGTATGAGCAGTTCTTC. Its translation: CASSLPIDWREGLYEQFF.

The CDR3 here is CASSLREGSKDTQYF. CDR3 sequence (DNA): TGTGCCAGCAGCCTAAGAGAAGGGTCAAAAGATACGCAGTATTTT. The gene calls are TRBV11-2 and TRBJ2-3; D ambiguous. This CDR3 is built from 15 residues. Germline CDR1 SGHAT, CDR2 FQNNGV. The V gene lost 5 bases and the J gene lost 5 bases, with 17 bases spanning the gap.

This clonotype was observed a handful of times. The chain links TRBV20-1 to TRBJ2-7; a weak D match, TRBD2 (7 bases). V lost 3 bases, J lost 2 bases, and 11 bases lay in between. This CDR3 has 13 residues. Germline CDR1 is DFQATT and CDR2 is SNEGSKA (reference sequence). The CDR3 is CSASKGGTYEQYF. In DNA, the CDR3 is TGCAGTGCTAGTAAGGGGGGGACCTACGAGCAGTACTTC.

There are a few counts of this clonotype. The CDR3 DNA sequence: TGTGCCAGCAGCCGGGACAGAACCTACGAGCAGTACTTC. Translation: CASSRDRTYEQYF. The chain is built from TRBV5-5 and TRBJ2-7; 7 bases agree with TRBD1. This CDR3 region has 13 residues. Germline loops: CDR1 SGHKS, CDR2 YYEKEE (reference sequence). Unmatched junction bases numbered 3, after V lost 4 bases and J lost 2 bases.

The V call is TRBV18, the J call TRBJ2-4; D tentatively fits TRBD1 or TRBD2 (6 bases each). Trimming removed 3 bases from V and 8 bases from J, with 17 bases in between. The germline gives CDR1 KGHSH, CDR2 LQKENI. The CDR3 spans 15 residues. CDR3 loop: CASSPSTGGRDIQYF. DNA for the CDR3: TGTGCCAGCTCACCCTCGACAGGAGGGCGGGACATTCAGTACTTC.

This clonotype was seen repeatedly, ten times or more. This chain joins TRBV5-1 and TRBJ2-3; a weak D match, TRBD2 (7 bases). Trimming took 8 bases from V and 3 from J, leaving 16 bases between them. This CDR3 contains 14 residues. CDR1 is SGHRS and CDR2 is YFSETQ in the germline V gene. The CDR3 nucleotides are TGCGCCAGTTCGCGGGGGCAAGAAACAGATACGCAGTATTTT. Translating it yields CASSRGQETDTQYF.

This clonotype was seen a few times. The CDR3 region is CASGKNRDRVSYNEQFF. CDR3 coding DNA: TGTGCTAGTGGGAAAAACCGGGACAGGGTCTCCTACAATGAGCAGTTCTTC. This sequence joins TRBV12-5 and TRBJ2-1; 9 bases are a match to TRBD1. This CDR3 comprises 17 residues. The junction had 9 bases not matched to a gene; V was cut back by 6 bases and J by 0 bases. Germline V gene data show CDR1 as LGHNT and CDR2 as FRNRAP.

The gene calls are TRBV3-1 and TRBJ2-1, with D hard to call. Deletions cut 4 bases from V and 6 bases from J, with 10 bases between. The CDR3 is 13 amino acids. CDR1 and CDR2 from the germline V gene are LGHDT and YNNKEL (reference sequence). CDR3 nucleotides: TGTGCCAGCAGCCCTGGCCCCCTCAATGAGCAGTTCTTC. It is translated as CASSPGPLNEQFF.

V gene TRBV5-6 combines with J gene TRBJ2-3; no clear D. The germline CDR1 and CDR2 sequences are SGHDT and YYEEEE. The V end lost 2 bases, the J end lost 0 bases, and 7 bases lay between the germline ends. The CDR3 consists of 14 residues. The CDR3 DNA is TGTGCCAGCAGCTTTGGCGCTAGCACAGATACGCAGTATTTT. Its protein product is CASSFGASTDTQYF.

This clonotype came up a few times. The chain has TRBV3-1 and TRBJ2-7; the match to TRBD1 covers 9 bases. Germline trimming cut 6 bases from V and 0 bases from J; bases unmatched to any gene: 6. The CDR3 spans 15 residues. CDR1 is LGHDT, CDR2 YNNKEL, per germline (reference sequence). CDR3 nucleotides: TGTGCCAGCAGTCGTAAGACAGGGGGCTCCTACGAGCAGTACTTC. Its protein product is CASSRKTGGSYEQYF.

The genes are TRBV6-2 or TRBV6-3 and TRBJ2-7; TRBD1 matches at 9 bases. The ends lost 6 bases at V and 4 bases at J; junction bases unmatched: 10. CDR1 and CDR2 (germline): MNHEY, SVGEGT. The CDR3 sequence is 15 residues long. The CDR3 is CASSRDRDRDYEQYF. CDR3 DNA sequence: TGTGCCAGCAGCCGAGACCGGGACAGGGATTACGAGCAGTACTTC.

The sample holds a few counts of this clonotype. CDR3 bases: TGTGCCAGCAGCTCAAGACAGGAAAAGCTCTACGAGCAGTACTTC. It specifies CASSSRQEKLYEQYF. J is TRBJ2-7 and V is TRBV7-2; D might be TRBD1 (6 bases). Germline V gives CDR1 SGHTA, CDR2 FQGNSA. The CDR3 has 15 amino acids. Deletions cut 4 bases from V and 3 bases from J, with 16 bases between.

The CDR3 DNA reads TGTGCCAGCAGCTACTCTAGAAAGCCCTACGAGCAGTACTTC. Its protein is CASSYSRKPYEQYF. J is TRBJ2-7 and V is TRBV4-2; the D is unclear. Trimming took 5 bases from V and 2 from J, leaving 13 bases between them. The CDR3 covers 14 residues. CDR1 and CDR2 (germline): LGHNA, YNFKEQ.

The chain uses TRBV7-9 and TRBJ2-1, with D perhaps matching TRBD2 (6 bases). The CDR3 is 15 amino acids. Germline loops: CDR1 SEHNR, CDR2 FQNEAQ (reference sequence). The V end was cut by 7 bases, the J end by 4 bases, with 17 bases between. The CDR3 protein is CASNSAGGLYNEQFF. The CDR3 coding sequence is TGTGCCAGCAACTCCGCTGGAGGGTTATACAATGAGCAGTTCTTC.

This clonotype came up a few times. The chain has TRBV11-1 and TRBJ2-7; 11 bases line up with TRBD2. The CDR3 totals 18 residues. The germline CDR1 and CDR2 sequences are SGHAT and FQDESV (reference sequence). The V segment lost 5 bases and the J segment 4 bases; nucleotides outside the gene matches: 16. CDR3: CASSPTSGRAPTPYEQYF. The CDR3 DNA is TGTGCCAGCAGCCCAACTAGCGGGAGAGCCCCTACCCCTTACGAGCAGTACTTC.

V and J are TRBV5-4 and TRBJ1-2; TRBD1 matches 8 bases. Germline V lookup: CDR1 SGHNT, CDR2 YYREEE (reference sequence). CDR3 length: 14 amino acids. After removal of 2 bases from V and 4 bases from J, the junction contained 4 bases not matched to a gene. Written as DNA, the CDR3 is TGTGCCAGCAGCTTTCGGACAGGGACCTATGGCTACACCTTC. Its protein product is CASSFRTGTYGYTF. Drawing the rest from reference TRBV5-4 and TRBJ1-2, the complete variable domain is ETGVTQSPTHLIKTRGQQVTLRCSSQSGHNTVSWYQQALGQGPQFIFQYYREEENGRGNFPPRFSGLQFPNYSSELNVNALELDDSALYLCASSFRTGTYGYTFGSGTRLTVV.

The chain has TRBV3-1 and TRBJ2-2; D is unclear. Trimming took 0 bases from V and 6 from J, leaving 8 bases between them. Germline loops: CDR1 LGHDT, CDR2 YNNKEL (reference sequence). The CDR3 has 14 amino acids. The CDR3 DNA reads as TGTGCCAGCAGCCAAGATCTGGGCGCCGGGGAGCTGTTTTTT. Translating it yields CASSQDLGAGELFF.

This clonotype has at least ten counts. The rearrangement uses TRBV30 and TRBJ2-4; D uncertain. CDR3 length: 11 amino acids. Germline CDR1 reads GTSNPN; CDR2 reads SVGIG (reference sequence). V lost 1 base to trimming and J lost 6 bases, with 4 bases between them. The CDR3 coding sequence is TGTGCCTGGAGTGGGGGAAACATTCAGTACTTC. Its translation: CAWSGGNIQYF.

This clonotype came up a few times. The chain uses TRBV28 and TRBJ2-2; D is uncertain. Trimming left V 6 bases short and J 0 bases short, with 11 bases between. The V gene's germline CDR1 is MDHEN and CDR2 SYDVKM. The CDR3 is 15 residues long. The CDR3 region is CASRIGRANTGELFF. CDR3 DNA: TGTGCCAGCAGGATCGGACGGGCGAACACCGGGGAGCTGTTTTTT.

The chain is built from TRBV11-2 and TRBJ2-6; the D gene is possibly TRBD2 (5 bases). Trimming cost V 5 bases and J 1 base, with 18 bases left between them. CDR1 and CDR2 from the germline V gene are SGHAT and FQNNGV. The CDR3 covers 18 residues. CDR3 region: CASSPPGGSRSGANVLTF. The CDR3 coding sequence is TGTGCCAGCAGCCCCCCGGGTGGGAGTCGATCTGGGGCCAACGTCCTGACTTTC.

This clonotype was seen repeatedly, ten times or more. CDR3 sequence: CASSRQGSQPQHF. Written as DNA, the CDR3 is TGTGCCAGCAGCCGCCAGGGTTCCCAGCCCCAGCATTTT. This chain connects TRBV3-1 to TRBJ1-5, with D possibly being TRBD1 (5 bases). CDR1 and CDR2 (germline): LGHDT, YNNKEL (reference sequence). This CDR3 is 13 amino acids long. The V and J ends lost 4 bases and 7 bases respectively, with 11 bases between them.

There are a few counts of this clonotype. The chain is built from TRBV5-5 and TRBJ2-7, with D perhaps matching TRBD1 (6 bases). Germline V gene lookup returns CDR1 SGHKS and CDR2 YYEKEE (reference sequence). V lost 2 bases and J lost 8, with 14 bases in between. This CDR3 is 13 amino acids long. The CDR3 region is CASSFLGARQQYF. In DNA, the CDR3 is TGTGCCAGCAGCTTCTTGGGGGCCCGACAGCAGTACTTC.

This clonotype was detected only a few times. CDR3 amino acids: CASSFGSTDYNEQFF. The CDR3 nucleotides read TGCGCCAGCAGCTTCGGATCGACGGATTACAATGAGCAGTTCTTC. The chain combines TRBV5-1 with TRBJ2-1; no firm D call. Germline CDR1 and CDR2: SGHRS and YFSETQ. The CDR3 extends over 15 amino acids. The V end was cut by 2 bases, the J end by 4 bases, with 13 bases between.

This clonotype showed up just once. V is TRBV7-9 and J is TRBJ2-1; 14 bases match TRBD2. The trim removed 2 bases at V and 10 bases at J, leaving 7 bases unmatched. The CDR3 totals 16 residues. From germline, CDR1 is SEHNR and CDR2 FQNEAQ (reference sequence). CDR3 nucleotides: TGTGCCAGCAGCTTAAGACTAGCGGGAGGGGGTCGGGAGCAGTTCTTC. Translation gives CASSLRLAGGGREQFF. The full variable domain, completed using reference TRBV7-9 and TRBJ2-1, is DTGVSQNPRHKITKRGQNVTFRCDPISEHNRLYWYRQTLGQGPEFLTYFQNEAQLEKSRLLSDRFSAERPKGSFSTLEIQRTEQGDSAMYLCASSLRLAGGGREQFFGPGTRLTVL.

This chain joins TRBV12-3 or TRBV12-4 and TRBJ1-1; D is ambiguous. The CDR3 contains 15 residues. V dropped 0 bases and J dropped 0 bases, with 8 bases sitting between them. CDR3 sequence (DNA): TGTGCCAGCAGTTTAGCCCCCGGGATGAACACTGAAGCTTTCTTT. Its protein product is CASSLAPGMNTEAFF.

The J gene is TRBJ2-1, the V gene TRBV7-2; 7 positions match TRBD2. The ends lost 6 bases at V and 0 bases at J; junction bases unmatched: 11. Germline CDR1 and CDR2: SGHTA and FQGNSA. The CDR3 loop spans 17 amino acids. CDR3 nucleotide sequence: TGTGCCAGCAGACATCTGCAGCTAGCGGACTCCTACAATGAGCAGTTCTTC. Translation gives CASRHLQLADSYNEQFF.

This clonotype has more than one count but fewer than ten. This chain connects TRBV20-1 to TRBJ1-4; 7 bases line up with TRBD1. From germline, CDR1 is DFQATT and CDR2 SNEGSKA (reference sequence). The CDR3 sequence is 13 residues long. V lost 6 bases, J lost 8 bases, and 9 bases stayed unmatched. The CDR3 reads CSAHRGKGEKLFF. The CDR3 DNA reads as TGCAGTGCCCACAGGGGAAAGGGAGAAAAACTGTTTTTT.

CDR3 in DNA: TGTGCCACCAGCAGAAAACAGGGGGCGTTCGGTGGCTACACCTTC. Protein sequence: CATSRKQGAFGGYTF. The chain combines TRBV15 with TRBJ1-2; 9 nucleotides agree with TRBD1. CDR1 LNHNV and CDR2 YYDKDF come from the germline V gene (reference sequence). J gave up 7 bases and V 2 bases, and 8 bases lay outside the gene matches. The CDR3 is 15 amino acids. Using reference TRBV15 and TRBJ1-2 for the parts outside the CDR3, the full variable domain is DAMVIQNPRYQVTQFGKPVTLSCSQTLNHNVMYWYQQKSSQAPKLLFHYYDKDFNNEADTPDNFQSRRPNTSFCFLDIRSPGLGDTAMYLCATSRKQGAFGGYTFGSGTRLTVV.